This T cell receptor (beta chain) originates from a study of tumor and adjacent non-tumor tissue in lung cancer. The study's findings and limits: Higher tumor TCR diversity was associated with shorter survival.

A modified ARM-PCR protocol with three rounds of nested PCR amplified TCRbeta. TCRdb reprocessed the multiplex PCR reads via MiXCR and lists one record per CDR3 protein. The sample holds 77,000 or so distinct CDR3 sequences; 60% to 80% are singletons and the top ten take approximately 12%. For this clonotype: The antigen remains unidentified. This CDR3 fails to terminate in the conserved phenylalanine or tryptophan, so it likely reflects a read error.

Germline CDR1 SQVTM, CDR2 ANQGSEA. This CDR3 has 11 amino acids. The template was RNA from unsorted bulk tissue. The TCR sequence derives from a woman aged 50 to 60 with non-small cell lung cancer. The chain combines TRBV29-1 with TRBJ1-2, with no clear D. The source material was lung tumor tissue. CDR3 in DNA: TGTAGCGTTGGAGCTAACTATGGCTACACCATC. As protein: CSVGANYGYTI.